This TCR beta chain was sequenced for a study of shared clonotypes between healthy human individuals. Study details: Three plates each covered CD4 naive and memory; CD8 naive two, CD8 memory one. Whole-study findings and limits: Naive CD4 clonotypes overlapped across a few donors at around 4.7%. It was the non-shared clonotypes that had lower generation probabilities than clonotypes shared by all four donors.

Only in-frame clones appear in the TCRdb table, and some are missing; sequencing was by immunoSEQ multiplex PCR. The data hold roughly 530,000 clones, with about 96% observed a single time. Memory CD4+ cells were the fraction left after CD45RA+ naive selection. The CDR3 contains 16 residues. Trimming shortened V by 1 base and J by 1 base, and 15 bases separated the two germline ends. Germline CDR1 reads SGHTS; CDR2 reads YDEGEE. This clone was detected only once. Its target is unknown. This TCR was sampled from a woman in her 30s in good health. Sequenced: naive CD4+ T cells sorted from blood. Subset described: CD45RA+ positively selected. The chain couples TRBV5-8 to TRBJ2-7; TRBD2 might be the D (6 bases). In DNA, the CDR3 is TGTGCCAGCAGCTTGCGACGGCGGGACGCTTCCTACGAGCAGTACTTC. Protein product: CASSLRRRDASYEQYF. Combining the CDR3 with reference TRBV5-8 and TRBJ2-7 gives the whole variable domain EAGVTQSPTHLIKTRGQQATLRCSPISGHTSVYWYQQALGLGLQFLLWYDEGEERNRGNFPPRFSGRQFPNYSSELNVNALELEDSALYLCASSLRRRDASYEQYFGPGTRLTVT.